These 23 T cell receptor beta chains came from one sample sequenced in a study of T cells in Graves' hyperthyroidism and ophthalmopathy. Amplification targeted TCR beta CDR3 regions from RNA transcripts. Primed by the HTBI set, a first-round RT-PCR was run on the TCR CDR3. TCRdb reprocessed the multiplex PCR reads with MiXCR, giving one entry per CDR3 protein. Seen here are 700,000 or so distinct CDR3 sequences, roughly 15% observed once, and the top ten hold roughly 8%. The source material was blood. Receptors were obtained from a man younger than 35 with Graves' hyperthyroidism.

This clonotype was counted only a few times. The genes are TRBV5-8 and TRBJ2-5; 7 bases match TRBD2. The CDR3 is 15 amino acids. Germline V CDR1 and CDR2: SGHTS, YDEGEE. The ends lost 4 bases at V and 9 bases at J; junction bases unmatched: 15. The CDR3 bases are TGTGCCAGCAGCCCCGCTTACGGACTAGAGACGGCCCAGTACTTC. Its protein product is CASSPAYGLETAQYF.

This chain links TRBV20-1 with TRBJ2-7, with 10 bases identical to TRBD1. With V trimmed by 5 bases and J by 2 bases, 6 bases remained unmatched. Germline V lookup: CDR1 DFQATT, CDR2 SNEGSKA (reference sequence). This CDR3 spans 14 amino acids. The CDR3 DNA follows: TGCAGTGCTGACAGGGGGCGAGCCCCCTACGAGCAGTACTTC. Translation gives CSADRGRAPYEQYF.

The rearrangement uses TRBV6-5 and TRBJ1-1; TRBD1 agrees at 7 bases. CDR3 length equals 16 residues. After removal of 0 bases from V and 1 base from J, the junction contained 5 bases not matched to a gene. The germline V gene has CDR1 MNHEY and CDR2 SVGAGI. This CDR3 is CASSYSQGIGNTEAFF. CDR3 bases: TGTGCCAGCAGTTACTCACAGGGGATTGGGAACACTGAAGCTTTCTTT.

This clonotype has ten or more counts. The rearrangement joins TRBV6-5 to TRBJ2-5; 11 bases match TRBD2. There are 16 residues in the CDR3. Germline V gives CDR1 MNHEY, CDR2 SVGAGI. J gave up 5 bases and V 0 bases, and 5 bases lay outside the gene matches. This CDR3 is CASSYSIAGGPETQYF. CDR3 coding DNA: TGTGCCAGCAGTTACTCAATAGCGGGAGGGCCGGAGACCCAGTACTTC.

Comments on this clonotype: One base away lies a much larger clone, so this may be a sequencing read error. The chain links TRBV27 to TRBJ2-7; no clear D gene. The CDR3 totals 14 residues. Trimming pared 5 bases from V and 4 bases from J, leaving 15 bases between. Germline values: CDR1 MNHEY, CDR2 SMNVEV (reference sequence). CDR3 sequence reads: CASSNGDRPYEQYF. CDR3 in DNA: TGTGCCAGCAGTAACGGCGACCGACCGTACGAGCAGTACTTC.

This chain joins TRBV5-1 and TRBJ2-2, with 13 positions matching TRBD2. This CDR3 is 17 amino acids long. The germline CDR1 and CDR2 sequences are SGHRS and YFSETQ. V dropped 4 bases and J dropped 5; count of bases not matched to a gene: 8. The CDR3 here is CASSPAGLAGRTGELFF. CDR3 coding DNA: TGCGCCAGCAGCCCAGCGGGACTAGCGGGAAGGACCGGGGAGCTGTTTTTT.

This chain links TRBV10-3 with TRBJ2-7; 11 bases fit TRBD1. J was trimmed by 6 bases and V by 7 bases; bases with no gene match: 8. Germline values: CDR1 ENHRY, CDR2 SYGVKD. This CDR3 region has 14 residues. CDR3 in DNA: TGTGCCATCACCAAGGACAGGGGGCTCGGCGAGCAGTACTTC. Protein: CAITKDRGLGEQYF.

At least ten counts were recorded for this clonotype. The J gene is TRBJ2-1, the V gene TRBV12-3 or TRBV12-4; D is perhaps TRBD2 (5 bases). This CDR3 is 13 amino acids long. The V end was cut by 6 bases, the J end by 7 bases, with 13 bases between. The CDR3 loop is CASSSSDYNEQFF. The CDR3 DNA follows: TGTGCCAGCAGCTCGTCCGACTATAATGAGCAGTTCTTC.

In this sample, this clonotype turned up a few times. V usage is TRBV20-1 and J usage is TRBJ1-2; 7 bases agree with TRBD1. Germline loops: CDR1 DFQATT, CDR2 SNEGSKA (reference sequence). The CDR3 runs 13 residues. V lost 1 base and J lost 8; bases outside the gene matches: 7. The CDR3 sequence is CSARAAGGGGYTF. The CDR3 DNA follows: TGCAGTGCTAGAGCCGCAGGGGGTGGCGGCTACACCTTC.

There are many counts of this clonotype. V gene TRBV7-9 combines with J gene TRBJ2-7, with TRBD1 as a possible D gene (6 bases). CDR3 size: 12 residues. V lost 2 bases, J lost 7 bases, and 9 bases lay in between. Germline CDR1 and CDR2: SEHNR and FQNEAQ (reference sequence). The CDR3 DNA sequence: TGTGCCAGCAGCTTAACAGGGAAGGAGCAGTACTTC. Protein: CASSLTGKEQYF. Variable domain in full (rest from reference TRBV7-9 and TRBJ2-7): DTGVSQNPRHKITKRGQNVTFRCDPISEHNRLYWYRQTLGQGPEFLTYFQNEAQLEKSRLLSDRFSAERPKGSFSTLEIQRTEQGDSAMYLCASSLTGKEQYFGPGTRLTVT.

This clonotype was detected ten times or more. The rearrangement uses TRBV6-2 or TRBV6-3 and TRBJ2-2; D possibly corresponds to TRBD1 (6 bases). CDR1 MNHEY and CDR2 SVGEGT come from the germline V gene. CDR3 size: 15 residues. Trimming cost V 7 bases and J 3 bases, with 15 bases left between them. The CDR3 sequence is CASTVMDRYTGELFF. The CDR3 region has the DNA TGTGCCAGCACCGTTATGGACAGATACACCGGGGAGCTGTTTTTT.

This clonotype was seen a few times. The V gene is TRBV6-1, the J gene TRBJ2-1; 10 bases are a match to TRBD2. Germline loops: CDR1 MNHNS, CDR2 SASEGT. The CDR3 runs to 15 residues. Unmatched junction bases numbered 8, after V lost 6 bases and J lost 6 bases. CDR3 loop: CASSALAGEGNEQFF. The CDR3 DNA follows: TGTGCCAGCAGCGCCCTAGCGGGAGAGGGCAATGAGCAGTTCTTC.

The CDR3 DNA is TGTGCCATCAGTGCAGCCCCAGGGGGCGGTCATGAAAAACTGTTTTTT. Encoded protein: CAISAAPGGGHEKLFF. The gene calls are TRBV10-3 and TRBJ1-4, with TRBD1 matching over 8 bases. Per germline, CDR1 ENHRY and CDR2 SYGVKD. V trimming: 4 bases; J trimming: 6 bases; junction bases outside the gene matches: 10. This CDR3 is 16 amino acids long.

This clonotype was seen ten or more times. This chain joins TRBV28 and TRBJ2-2; TRBD1 is a possible D gene (6 bases). The CDR3 consists of 15 residues. V lost 3 bases, J lost 1 base, and 9 bases lay in between. Germline V gene sequence: CDR1 MDHEN, CDR2 SYDVKM. This CDR3 reads CASSFGQRNTGELFF. The CDR3 DNA reads as TGTGCCAGCAGTTTCGGACAGAGGAACACCGGGGAGCTGTTTTTT.

This chain links TRBV19 with TRBJ2-1, with 12 bases identical to TRBD2. The length of the CDR3 is 16 residues. Germline assignment: CDR1 LNHDA and CDR2 SQIVND (reference sequence). The J segment lost 7 bases and the V segment lost 3 bases, leaving 7 bases of the junction unmatched. As DNA, the CDR3 is TGTGCCAGTAGTATCCCGACTAGCGGGAGAGGAAATGAGCAGTTCTTC. Translation gives CASSIPTSGRGNEQFF.

This clonotype was seen a few times. Here the CDR3 DNA reads TGTGCCAGCGCCCGAACCGGGACTAGAGGCGAGCAGTACTTC. It encodes CASARTGTRGEQYF. The chain joins TRBV28 to TRBJ2-7, with TRBD2 matching 8 bases. The V gene's germline CDR1 is MDHEN and CDR2 SYDVKM. This CDR3 contains 14 residues. Trimming at V came to 8 bases and at J to 6 bases, leaving 12 bases not matched to a gene.

This clonotype was seen a few times. CDR3 sequence reads: CASSQERGGRAEDTQYF. The CDR3 DNA sequence: TGCGCCAGCAGCCAAGAAAGAGGTGGGAGGGCCGAAGATACGCAGTATTTT. V usage is TRBV4-3 and J usage is TRBJ2-3, with 7 bases that match TRBD2. V shed 0 bases, J shed 5 bases, and the junction held 11 bases outside the gene matches. This CDR3 is built from 17 residues. From germline, CDR1 is LGHNA and CDR2 YSLEER.

This clonotype was found a few times. This chain links TRBV10-3 with TRBJ2-7; 7 bases are a match to TRBD1. Per germline, CDR1 ENHRY and CDR2 SYGVKD. V lost 4 bases to trimming and J lost 6 bases; unmatched junction nucleotides: 6. The CDR3 spans 13 residues. The CDR3 DNA follows: TGTGCCATCAGTGTCGGAGAGGGGGCCGAGCAGTACTTC. Its translation: CAISVGEGAEQYF.

The table lists this clonotype with many counts. The gene calls are TRBV2 and TRBJ1-2, with 7 bases that match TRBD1. This CDR3 has 14 residues. The germline V gene has CDR1 SNHLY and CDR2 FYNNEI. The ends lost 6 bases at V and 3 bases at J; junction bases unmatched: 7. CDR3 protein: CASRGDRGDYGYTF. DNA of the CDR3: TGTGCCAGCAGGGGGGACAGAGGGGACTATGGCTACACCTTC.

This clonotype was seen repeatedly, ten times or more. This chain joins TRBV20-1 and TRBJ2-3; 8 positions match TRBD2. The V gene's germline CDR1 is DFQATT and CDR2 SNEGSKA (reference sequence). The CDR3 extends over 15 amino acids. The V segment lost 5 bases and the J segment 6 bases; nucleotides outside the gene matches: 13. The CDR3 spells CSARTGTRLKDTQYF. The CDR3 DNA reads as TGCAGTGCTCGGACCGGGACTAGGCTCAAGGATACGCAGTATTTT.

A remark on this clonotype: This may be a read error: a much more frequent sequence differs by one nucleotide. The V gene is TRBV3-1, the J gene TRBJ2-1; D is uncertain. The CDR3 has 12 amino acids. Germline V gene lookup returns CDR1 LGHDT and CDR2 YNNKEL (reference sequence). The CDR3 protein is CASSMEMSERFF. The DNA for the CDR3 is TGTGCCAGCAGCATGGAAATGAGTGAGCGGTTCTTC.

This clonotype came up a few times. The chain links TRBV4-1 to TRBJ1-2, with D hard to call. Germline-derived CDR1 and CDR2 are MGHRA and YSYEKL. The CDR3 consists of 15 residues. V was clipped by 1 base and J by 2 bases, with 11 bases between them. This CDR3 reads CASSQGAKSNYGYTF. CDR3 coding DNA: TGCGCCAGCAGCCAAGGGGCGAAATCCAACTATGGCTACACCTTC.

The chain recombines TRBV3-1 with TRBJ2-2; D is possibly TRBD2 (5 bases). CDR1 is LGHDT, CDR2 YNNKEL, per germline (reference sequence). Trimming removed 1 base at V and 8 bases at J, with 14 bases between. The CDR3 consists of 15 residues. The chain's CDR3 is CASSQATHGGGELFF. The CDR3 DNA follows: TGTGCCAGCAGCCAAGCAACCCACGGCGGGGGGGAGCTGTTTTTT.